This TCR beta chain was sequenced in a study of breast tumors, draining lymph nodes, adjacent tissues. TCRdb re-called the multiplex PCR reads through MiXCR, storing one row per CDR3 protein. The data show around 290,000 distinct CDR3 sequences, roughly 31% seen once. Trimming removed 2 bases from V and 2 bases from J, with 10 bases in between. Germline V gene sequence: CDR1 SGHVS, CDR2 FQNEAQ. The CDR3 contains 14 residues. This clonotype showed up many times. Axillary draining lymph nodes of breast cancer patients supplied the node samples. The origin of this receptor is a female donor with breast cancer. Some clones in this sample may be carry-over from other donors' samples. The sequenced material came from axillary lymph node tissue. V is TRBV7-8 and J is TRBJ2-7, with D unclear. In DNA form, the CDR3 reads TGTGCCAGCAGCTTAAGCACAGAAACCTACGAGCAGTACTTC. It encodes CASSLSTETYEQYF.